These T cell receptor beta chains were read from a single sample in a study of blood T cell repertoires in COVID-19. Profiled with immunoSEQ multiplex PCR; TCRdb holds only in-frame clones, not every one. Of over 200,000 clones listed, approximately 84% were seen once; the top ten hold approximately 1.8%. The sequenced sample consisted of PBMCs or T cells enriched from blood (not recorded which). The receptor source for this set is a man in his 60s who had recovered from COVID-19. The CDR3 runs from the conserved cysteine through the conserved F or W.

v_call | cdr3_aa
TRBV7-9 | CASSLRDTIGSYNEQFF
TRBV9 | CASSALPTGGNSPLHF
TRBV14 | CASSQDIQVEGTHGYTF
TRBV24-1 | CATSETYSNQPQHF
TRBV7-2 | CASSLGQNTGELFF
TRBV7-8 | CASSLDRDNEQFF
TRBV19 | CASMDRQYTEAFF
TRBV19 | CASGQGGIDEQYF
TRBV5-4 | CASRAGTGADNEQFF
TRBV10-3 | CAISESRWTEAFF
TRBV11-3 | CASRGGAEETQYF
TRBV10-3 | CAISEGQGSNQPQHF
TRBV5-3 | CARSYKPRGADTQYF
TRBV5-1 | CASSLLTGDYEQYF
TRBV19 | CASSILWHSNQPQHF
TRBV11-2 | CASSRQGLGTEAFF
TRBV18 | CASSPPGATGNTIYF
TRBV2 | CASSEMDSPYEQYF
TRBV3-1/TRBV3-2 | CASSQDWLAAYNEQFF
TRBV2 | CASSENPGGNEKLFF
TRBV6-5 | CASNWGVPSGNTIYF
TRBV12-3/TRBV12-4 | CASSWGGETQYF
TRBV7-2 | CASSLVAQTYEQYF
TRBV6-2/TRBV6-3 | CASSYSGRGYEQYF
TRBV19 | CASSTWTGGPMNTEAFF
TRBV28 | CASSLAGVTDTQYF
TRBV7-2 | CASSLFQGSYEQYF
TRBV11-3 | CASSASYEQYF
TRBV4-1 | CASSQEGTDYYEQYF
TRBV19 | CASNLGTGANYGYTF
TRBV29-1 | CSAAGPTRHTDTQYF
TRBV19 | CASSENGGFNEAFF
TRBV30 | CAWRPWTSGGATDTQYF
TRBV19 | CASSLRATGSSIQPQHF
TRBV4-1 | CASSQDPTSWREQYF
TRBV2 | CASSPGYFNEQYF
TRBV18 | CASSETGANTGELFF
TRBV5-6 | CASSLVASNEQFF
TRBV3-1/TRBV3-2 | CASSPHSSSGNTIYF
TRBV14 | CASSPKEGANTEAFF
TRBV7-2 | CASSFIRGADTQYF
TRBV7-9 | CASSLLQGANYGYTF
TRBV30 | CAWSRDRASTEAFF
TRBV11-3 | CASSPQGNYEQYF
TRBV10-3 | CAIREQGSWTEAFF
TRBV10-3 | CAISPGDRTKGAQYF
TRBV12-3/TRBV12-4 | CASKPQGAPLYF
TRBV7-6 | CASSLAPGGNQPQHF
TRBV6-5 | CASSRVGHDEQYF